The 17 T cell receptor beta chains listed next were all sequenced from one sample in a study of blood T cell repertoires in COVID-19. Only in-frame clones appear in the TCRdb table, and some are missing; sequencing was by immunoSEQ multiplex PCR. The table lists about 670,000 clones, 70% to 90% of them singletons. The specimen was peripheral blood. Source of these receptors: a woman aged 18 to 35 with acute or convalescent COVID-19.

The rearrangement uses TRBV5-1 and TRBJ2-7; 10 bases agree with TRBD1. V dropped 6 bases and J dropped 2; count of bases not matched to a gene: 11. Germline-derived CDR1 and CDR2 are SGHRS and YFSETQ. The CDR3 totals 16 residues. CDR3 protein: CASTPGRTGGTYEQYF. DNA for the CDR3: TGCGCCAGCACCCCTGGGCGGACAGGGGGGACCTACGAGCAGTACTTC.

The rearrangement uses TRBV28 and TRBJ1-1; 7 positions agree with TRBD1. This CDR3 comprises 16 residues. V dropped 5 bases and J dropped 1; count of bases not matched to a gene: 10. Germline values: CDR1 MDHEN, CDR2 SYDVKM. CDR3 loop: CASSRRQGRGNTEAFF. In DNA, the CDR3 is TGTGCCAGCAGTCGTCGACAGGGAAGGGGGAACACTGAAGCTTTCTTT.

The rearrangement uses TRBV3-1 (or the pseudogene TRBV3-2) and TRBJ1-6; 7 nucleotides line up with TRBD1. There are 15 residues in the CDR3. The J segment lost 8 bases and the V segment lost 3 bases, leaving 7 bases of the junction unmatched. The V gene's germline CDR1 is LGHDT and CDR2 YNNKEL (reference sequence). CDR3 sequence reads: CASSHLDRRDSPLHF. DNA of the CDR3: TGTGCCAGCAGCCACCTGGACAGGCGGGATTCACCCCTCCACTTT.

V gene TRBV15 combines with J gene TRBJ1-2, with 7 positions matching TRBD1. The junction had 9 bases not matched to a gene; V was cut back by 0 bases and J by 8 bases. Germline loops: CDR1 LNHNV, CDR2 YYDKDF (reference sequence). The CDR3 contains 15 residues. CDR3 DNA sequence: TGTGCCACCAGCAGAGATAGGGGGCTGATCTGGGGCTACACCTTC. This translates into CATSRDRGLIWGYTF.

In this sample, this clone turned up a few times. The chain carries TRBV19 and TRBJ1-1; D is unclear. Trimming left V 6 bases short and J 4 bases short, with 3 bases between. This CDR3 region has 10 residues. The germline V gene has CDR1 LNHDA and CDR2 SQIVND (reference sequence). The chain's CDR3 is CASRSTEAFF. Here the CDR3 DNA reads TGTGCCAGTAGGAGCACTGAAGCTTTCTTT.

The CDR3 DNA reads as TGCGCCAGCAGCCACCTTTTAGGAGAAGACTACGAGCAGTACTTC. Amino acids: CASSHLLGEDYEQYF. The chain recombines TRBV4-3 with TRBJ2-7; D remains unclear. V lost 3 bases and J lost 3, with 15 bases in between. CDR1 LGHNA and CDR2 YSLEER come from the germline V gene. The CDR3 spans 15 residues.

This chain connects TRBV4-3 to TRBJ1-5, with D maybe TRBD1 (5 bases). V dropped 1 base and J dropped 1 base, with 11 bases sitting between them. This CDR3 comprises 16 residues. CDR1 and CDR2 (germline): LGHNA, YSLEER. CDR3: CASSQVWGESNQPQHF. The CDR3 nucleotides are TGCGCCAGCAGCCAAGTGTGGGGGGAAAGCAATCAGCCCCAGCATTTT.

This chain's CDR3 is CASSQEYWGREVFYGYTF. CDR3 nucleotides: TGTGCCAGCAGCCAAGAATATTGGGGGCGGGAGGTTTTCTATGGCTACACCTTC. The chain links TRBV3-1 (or the pseudogene TRBV3-2) to TRBJ1-2, with D possibly TRBD1 on 6 matching bases. This CDR3 spans 18 amino acids. V lost 0 bases and J lost 4, with 21 bases in between. Per germline, CDR1 LGHDT and CDR2 YNNKEL (reference sequence).

This chain joins TRBV29-1 and TRBJ2-2, with D perhaps matching TRBD1 (6 bases). Germline values: CDR1 SQVTM, CDR2 ANQGSEA. This CDR3 is 13 amino acids long. V was pared by 4 bases and J by 7 bases, with 13 bases between. The DNA of the CDR3 is TGCAGCGTTGGGGACACCTACCTCGGGGAGCTGTTTTTT. Residues: CSVGDTYLGELFF.

The rearrangement uses TRBV20-1 and TRBJ1-1, with D uncertain. The CDR3 consists of 12 residues. Deletions cut 3 bases from V and 4 bases from J, with 9 bases between. Germline values: CDR1 DFQATT, CDR2 SNEGSKA (reference sequence). The CDR3 loop reads CSASVYLTEAFF. CDR3 nucleotides: TGCAGTGCTAGTGTCTATCTCACTGAAGCTTTCTTT.

The chain has TRBV18 and TRBJ2-5, with 7 bases fitting TRBD2. The CDR3 loop spans 13 amino acids. J lost 4 bases, V lost 3 bases, and 2 bases had no gene match. Germline V gene lookup returns CDR1 KGHSH and CDR2 LQKENI. CDR3: CASSPRLAETQYF. DNA for the CDR3: TGTGCCAGCTCACCCCGACTAGCAGAGACCCAGTACTTC.

The chain has TRBV4-2 and TRBJ2-3, with 10 bases identical to TRBD2. CDR1 and CDR2 (germline): LGHNA, YNFKEQ. The CDR3 length is 16 residues. After removal of 4 bases from V and 1 base from J, the junction contained 5 bases not matched to a gene. The CDR3 spells CASSRRAGGGTDTQYF. CDR3 in DNA: TGTGCCAGCAGCCGGCGAGCGGGGGGGGGCACAGATACGCAGTATTTT.

The rearrangement links TRBV27 to TRBJ2-7; D call uncertain. Germline V CDR1 and CDR2: MNHEY, SMNVEV (reference sequence). CDR3 size: 13 residues. V was trimmed by 6 bases and J by 3 bases, leaving 12 bases between them. As DNA, the CDR3 is TGTGCCAGCAGGGTGCGGAATGACTACGAGCAGTACTTC. This sequence encodes CASRVRNDYEQYF.

The chain carries TRBV24-1 and TRBJ2-1; 7 bases map to TRBD2. The CDR3 is 16 residues long. Germline CDR1 KGHDR, CDR2 SFDVKD. Trimming cost V 7 bases and J 2 bases; bases outside gene matches: 10. This CDR3 reads CATRASGLSTYNEQFF. The CDR3 DNA reads TGTGCCACCAGGGCTAGCGGACTCTCAACCTACAATGAGCAGTTCTTC.

The chain combines TRBV11-2 with TRBJ2-1; D might be TRBD2 (5 bases). Germline CDR1 reads SGHAT; CDR2 reads FQNNGV. With 3 bases removed from V and 3 bases from J, the gap between germline ends came to 9 bases. The CDR3 runs 14 residues. This chain's CDR3 is CASSFRTLYNEQFF. The CDR3 nucleotides read TGTGCCAGCAGCTTCCGGACTCTCTACAATGAGCAGTTCTTC.

This clone was recorded a few times. This rearrangement joins TRBV3-1 (or the pseudogene TRBV3-2) to TRBJ1-1; D possibly corresponds to TRBD1 (6 bases). This CDR3 region has 14 residues. Germline V gene sequence: CDR1 LGHDT, CDR2 YNNKEL (reference sequence). Between the trimmed V and J ends, which lost 6 bases and 6 bases, there was a span of 17 bases. The CDR3 loop reads CASSPHRAAAEAFF. CDR3 sequence (DNA): TGTGCCAGCAGTCCGCACAGGGCGGCGGCTGAAGCTTTCTTT.

The chain is built from TRBV6-6 and TRBJ1-2, with D perhaps TRBD1 (5 bases). Trimming removed 0 bases at V and 5 bases at J, with 16 bases between. The CDR3 is 16 residues long. The germline V gene encodes CDR1 MNHNY and CDR2 SVGAGI (reference sequence). The CDR3 nucleotides are TGTGCCAGCAGTTACTCAAGTTGGGGCTCCACGTATGGCTACACCTTC. This translates into CASSYSSWGSTYGYTF.